The clone carrying this T cell receptor beta chain came up a few times. Its target is not known. One entry per CDR3 protein, called by TCRdb with MiXCR from the reads. The sample lists fewer than 950,000 distinct CDR3 sequences, 30% to 35% occurring once. This sample is drawn from a study of T cell repertoires in cytomegalovirus infection. Study background: HLA-B-restricted CMV epitopes that are well studied, plus recently identified HLA-C-restricted ones, were used by the study. Shared public TCR beta signatures pointed to both CMV infection and a matching HLA type. General observations from the study: Cumulated frequencies of public TCR beta families served to identify carriers of CMV plus the relevant HLA. HLA-C-restricted CMV clonotypes gave the most frequent clonotype in two of eight donors.

Per the germline V gene, CDR1 is KGHSH and CDR2 is LQKENI. The V segment lost 6 bases and the J segment 4 bases; nucleotides outside the gene matches: 6. The CDR3 sequence is 15 residues long. The chain couples TRBV18 to TRBJ1-5; TRBD1 matches at 10 bases. The sequenced sample was cultured CD8+ T cells from PBMCs, obtained from culture after CMV antigen stimulation. This clonotype was sampled from a human donor in good health (CMV status not recorded). Some clones in this sample may be carry-over from other donors' samples. CDR3 nucleotide sequence: TGTGCCAGCTCTCCAGGACAGGGGGTGAATCAGCCCCAGCATTTT. Amino acid sequence: CASSPGQGVNQPQHF.